The rows below give T cell receptor beta chains drawn from one sample of a study of T cells in Graves' hyperthyroidism and ophthalmopathy. TCRdb ran MiXCR on the multiplex PCR reads and lists one entry per CDR3 protein. The data hold 200,000 to 250,000 distinct CDR3 sequences, with approximately 16% observed a single time. The specimen sequenced was blood. The receptors stem from a woman in her late teens or twenties with Graves' ophthalmopathy. Each CDR3 is given with its conserved first and last residue. The size field is filled for only some rows; it gives once, few, many or a size class.

V,size,J,CDR3
TRBV19,-,TRBJ2-1,CASSNWNEQFF
TRBV27,many,TRBJ1-3,CASSERVSGNTIYF
TRBV16,many,TRBJ1-1,CASSQSVQGAEAFF
TRBV20-1,many,TRBJ2-1,CSARDLDPFNEQFF
TRBV7-9,many,TRBJ2-2,CASSGSGGPNTGELFF
TRBV10-3,many,TRBJ1-5,CAISELGQPQHF
TRBV2,many,TRBJ2-3,CATQPSGGTDTQYF
TRBV28,many,TRBJ2-7,CASSPGDGYEQYF
TRBV9,many,TRBJ2-7,CASSVGGHSYEQYF
TRBV29-1,-,TRBJ2-1,CSVTGGNEQFF
TRBV2,-,TRBJ2-3,CASSEASGVADTQYF
TRBV7-2,many,TRBJ1-3,CASSRGQFGRNTIYF
TRBV12-3/TRBV12-4,many,TRBJ1-6,CASSLDRSYSPLHF
TRBV27,-,TRBJ2-5,CASSLVGGLETQYF
TRBV25-1,once,TRBJ1-1,CASSEGGVKAFF
TRBV18,many,TRBJ2-7,CASSAQGLRYEQYF
TRBV27,many,TRBJ1-2,CASSPTRTGTRDGYTF
TRBV27,many,TRBJ1-2,CASKPRQGMVYGYTF
TRBV2,many,TRBJ2-1,CASSETDSPTFRDEQFF
TRBV20-1,many,TRBJ2-5,CSASSDTETQYF
TRBV2,-,TRBJ2-7,CASSETSRAYGQYF
TRBV7-6,many,TRBJ2-5,CASSSLSKGETQYF
TRBV19,few,TRBJ2-2,CASPVGDYTGELFF
TRBV20-1,-,TRBJ2-1,CSVRTSGRGALRNEQFF
TRBV7-3,many,TRBJ2-1,CASSLMASGSGVYNEQFF
TRBV5-4,many,TRBJ2-2,CASSYEGFANTGELFF
TRBV28,-,TRBJ1-2,CASSPNRALGYTF
TRBV13,-,TRBJ2-1,CASSSTSGFYNEQFF
TRBV3-1,many,TRBJ1-3,CASSQEGRKFPFGNTIYF
TRBV29-1,many,TRBJ1-4,CSVEDPADSNEKLFF
TRBV3-1,many,TRBJ2-7,CASSPRLALRYEQYF
TRBV28,-,TRBJ2-2,CASSLGGAGGELFF
TRBV7-9,many,TRBJ1-1,CASSTGTGGFRFPEAFF
TRBV2,-,TRBJ2-2,CASSRGQGPSGELFF
TRBV20-1,-,TRBJ2-1,CSARDPSGRANNEQFF
TRBV10-3,-,TRBJ1-1,CAISESGQGGMNTEAFF
TRBV4-3,-,TRBJ2-1,CASSSSGGYNEQFF
TRBV28,-,TRBJ2-3,CASSPDRGRGDTQYF
TRBV28,-,TRBJ2-7,CASRVYGEAYEQYF
TRBV2,many,TRBJ1-5,CASSEGVAGGWIQPQHF
TRBV20-1,-,TRBJ1-2,CSARTGGLSQDGYTF
TRBV24-1,many,TRBJ1-2,CATSDRTYGYTF
TRBV19,-,TRBJ1-2,CASSPGHNYGYTF
TRBV20-1,many,TRBJ1-1,CSARSPGAARGTEAFF
TRBV9,many,TRBJ2-5,CASSVAAAQETQYF
TRBV12-3/TRBV12-4,-,TRBJ1-2,CASSLTGTTSTF
TRBV11-2,-,TRBJ2-3,CASSVTSGSYTQYF
TRBV9,many,TRBJ1-4,CASSVDTREKLFF
TRBV27,few,TRBJ2-5,CASSLLHGAAETQYF
TRBV30,many,TRBJ1-2,CAWSEGKGYGYTF